This TCR beta chain was captured in a study of beta chain features in type 1 diabetes. As every portion of the isolated RNA was reverse transcribed, the sequencing read expressed TCRB transcripts. Clones were sequenced by immunoSEQ multiplex PCR, and TCRdb holds only the in-frame ones, with some missing. This sample has roughly 340,000 clones, with approximately 13% found just once. Sorted CD4+ subsets: naive, central memory, regulatory, stem cell-like memory (CD45RO/CCR7/CD25/CD127/CD95/CD27 panel). The germline V gene encodes CDR1 SGDLS and CDR2 YYNGEE. The length of the CDR3 is 15 residues. J gave up 5 bases and V 2 bases, and 9 bases lay outside the gene matches. Concerning this clone: The antigen is unknown.

Notes on the study in general: All four CD4+ subsets from Type 1 diabetes patients carried moderately but significantly shorter TCRB CDR3s.

This chain uses TRBV9 with TRBJ2-7; 8 bases are a match to TRBD1. The sequencing input was naive CD4+ T cells from blood. The receptor was isolated from a woman younger than 35 with type 1 diabetes. In nucleotides, the CDR3 is TGTGCCAGCAGCGTCTTCGGACAGGGCGGGGACGAGCAGTACTTC. Amino acid sequence: CASSVFGQGGDEQYF.